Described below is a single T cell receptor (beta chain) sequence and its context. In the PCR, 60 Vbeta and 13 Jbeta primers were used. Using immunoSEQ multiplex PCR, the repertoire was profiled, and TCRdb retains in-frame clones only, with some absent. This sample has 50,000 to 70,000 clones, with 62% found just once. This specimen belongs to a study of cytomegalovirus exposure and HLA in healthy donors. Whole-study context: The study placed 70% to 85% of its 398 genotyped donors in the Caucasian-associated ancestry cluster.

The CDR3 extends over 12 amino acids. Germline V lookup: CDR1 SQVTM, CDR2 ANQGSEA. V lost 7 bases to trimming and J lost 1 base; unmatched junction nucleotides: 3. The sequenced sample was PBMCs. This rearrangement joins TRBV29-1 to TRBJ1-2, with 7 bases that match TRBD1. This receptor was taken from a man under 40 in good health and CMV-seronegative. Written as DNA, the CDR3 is TGCAGCGGTCAGGGGGGTAACTATGGCTACACCTTC. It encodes CSGQGGNYGYTF.